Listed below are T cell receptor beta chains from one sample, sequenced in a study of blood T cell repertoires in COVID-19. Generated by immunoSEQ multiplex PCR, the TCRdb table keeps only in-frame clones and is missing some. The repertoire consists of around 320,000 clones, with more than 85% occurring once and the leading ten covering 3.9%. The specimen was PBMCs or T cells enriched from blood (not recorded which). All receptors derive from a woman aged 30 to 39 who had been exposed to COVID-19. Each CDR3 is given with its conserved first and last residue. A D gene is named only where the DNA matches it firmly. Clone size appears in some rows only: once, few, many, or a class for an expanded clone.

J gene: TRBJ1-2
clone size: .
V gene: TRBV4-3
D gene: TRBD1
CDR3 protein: CASSQPTGGGGYTF
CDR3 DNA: TGCGCCAGCAGCCAGCCCACAGGGGGCGGAGGCTACACCTTC

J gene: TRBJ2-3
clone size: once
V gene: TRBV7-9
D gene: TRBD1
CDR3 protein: CATRPGTGGDTQYF
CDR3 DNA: TGTGCCACCCGCCCCGGGACAGGGGGAGATACGCAGTATTTT

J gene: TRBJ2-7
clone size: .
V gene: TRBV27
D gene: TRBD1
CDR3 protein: CASSTPTGGQFEQYF
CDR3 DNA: TGTGCCAGCAGTACCCCGACAGGGGGACAGTTCGAGCAGTACTTC

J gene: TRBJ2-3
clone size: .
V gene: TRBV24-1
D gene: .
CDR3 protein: CATSDMGPGEKDTQYF
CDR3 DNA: TGTGCCACCAGTGACATGGGCCCGGGGGAAAAAGATACGCAGTATTTT

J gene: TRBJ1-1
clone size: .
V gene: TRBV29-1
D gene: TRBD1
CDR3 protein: CSVRWTGSEAFF
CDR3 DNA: TGCAGCGTCCGTTGGACAGGCTCTGAAGCTTTCTTT

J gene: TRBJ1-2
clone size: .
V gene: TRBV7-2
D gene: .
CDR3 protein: CASSVLNFYGGYTF
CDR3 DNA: TGTGCCAGCAGCGTACTAAACTTCTATGGCGGCTACACCTTC

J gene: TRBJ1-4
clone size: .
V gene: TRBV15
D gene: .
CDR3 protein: CATSRRGPYEKLFF
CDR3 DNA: TGTGCCACCAGTCGGCGGGGACCATATGAAAAACTGTTTTTT

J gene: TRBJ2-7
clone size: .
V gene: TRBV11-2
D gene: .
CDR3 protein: CASSLGSGNSYEQYF
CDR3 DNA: TGTGCCAGCAGCTTAGGGTCAGGAAACTCCTACGAGCAGTACTTC

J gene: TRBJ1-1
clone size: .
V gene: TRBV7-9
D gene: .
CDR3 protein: CASSLVNRENTEAFF
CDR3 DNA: TGTGCCAGCAGCTTGGTGAACAGGGAAAACACTGAAGCTTTCTTT

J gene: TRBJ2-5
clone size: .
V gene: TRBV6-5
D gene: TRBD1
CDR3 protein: CASSPFDRGQETQYF
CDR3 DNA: TGTGCCAGCAGTCCCTTTGACAGGGGCCAAGAGACCCAGTACTTC

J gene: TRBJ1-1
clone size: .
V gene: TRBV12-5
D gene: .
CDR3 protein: CASGLERGGEAFF
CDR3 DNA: TGTGCTAGTGGTTTGGAAAGGGGGGGTGAAGCTTTCTTT

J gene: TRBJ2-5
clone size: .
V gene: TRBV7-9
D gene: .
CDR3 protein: CASSRRETQYF
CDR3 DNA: TGTGCCAGCAGCCGGAGGGAGACCCAGTACTTC

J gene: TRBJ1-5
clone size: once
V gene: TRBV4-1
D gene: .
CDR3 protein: CASSIELTQNNQPQHF
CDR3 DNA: TGCGCCAGCAGTATAGAGCTCACCCAAAACAATCAGCCCCAGCATTTT

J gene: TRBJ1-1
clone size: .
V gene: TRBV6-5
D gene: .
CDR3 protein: CASSYSKGRTEAFF
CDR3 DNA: TGTGCCAGCAGTTACTCGAAGGGGAGGACTGAAGCTTTCTTT

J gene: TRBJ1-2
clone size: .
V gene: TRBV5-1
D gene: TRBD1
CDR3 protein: CASSPGQGGYGYTF
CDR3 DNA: TGCGCCAGCAGCCCAGGACAGGGCGGCTATGGCTACACCTTC

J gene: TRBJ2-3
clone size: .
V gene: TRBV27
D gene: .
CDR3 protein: CASSFGLAADTQYF
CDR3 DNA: TGTGCCAGCAGTTTCGGGCTAGCCGCAGATACGCAGTATTTT

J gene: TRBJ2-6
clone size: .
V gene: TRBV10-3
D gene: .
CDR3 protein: CAISERSTGLGANVLTF
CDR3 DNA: TGTGCCATCAGTGAGAGGTCGACTGGTCTCGGGGCCAACGTCCTGACTTTC

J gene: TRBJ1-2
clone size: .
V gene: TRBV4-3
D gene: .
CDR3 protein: CASSQDFTPGLYGYTF
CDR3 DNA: TGCGCCAGCAGCCAAGACTTTACCCCAGGGCTCTATGGCTACACCTTC

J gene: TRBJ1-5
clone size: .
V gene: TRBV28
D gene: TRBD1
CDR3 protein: CAISGGRQPQHF
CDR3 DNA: TGTGCCATTTCAGGGGGGAGGCAGCCCCAGCATTTT

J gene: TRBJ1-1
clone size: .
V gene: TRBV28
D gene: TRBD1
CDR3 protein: CASFPQGAENTEAFF
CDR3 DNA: TGTGCCAGCTTTCCGCAGGGGGCCGAGAACACTGAAGCTTTCTTT

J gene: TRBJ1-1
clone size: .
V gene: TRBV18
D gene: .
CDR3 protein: CASSPNLNTEAFF
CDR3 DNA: TGTGCCAGCTCACCCAACTTGAACACTGAAGCTTTCTTT

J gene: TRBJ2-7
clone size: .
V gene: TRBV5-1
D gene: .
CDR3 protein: CASSPRGSGSYEQYF
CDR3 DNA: TGCGCCAGCAGCCCCCGAGGAAGCGGTTCCTACGAGCAGTACTTC

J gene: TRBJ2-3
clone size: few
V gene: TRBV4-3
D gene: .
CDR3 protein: CASSKQGRGHTDTQYF
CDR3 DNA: TGCGCCAGCAGCAAACAGGGAAGGGGTCACACAGATACGCAGTATTTT

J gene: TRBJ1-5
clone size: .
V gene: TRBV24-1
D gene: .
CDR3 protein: CATSGRGLGSPQHF
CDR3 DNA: TGTGCCACCAGTGGTAGGGGGTTAGGGTCGCCCCAGCATTTT

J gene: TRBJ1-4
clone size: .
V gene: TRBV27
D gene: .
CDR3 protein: CASSLSFSATNEKLFF
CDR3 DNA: TGTGCCAGCAGTTTATCGTTCAGTGCAACTAATGAAAAACTGTTTTTT

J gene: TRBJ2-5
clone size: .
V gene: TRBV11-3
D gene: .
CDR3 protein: CASSLRPGQPQETQYF
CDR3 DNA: TGTGCCAGCAGCCTCCGACCTGGACAGCCACAAGAGACCCAGTACTTC

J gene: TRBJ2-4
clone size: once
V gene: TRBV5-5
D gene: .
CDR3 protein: CASSLGQALAKNIQYF
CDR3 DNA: TGTGCCAGCAGCTTGGGACAGGCACTAGCCAAAAACATTCAGTACTTC

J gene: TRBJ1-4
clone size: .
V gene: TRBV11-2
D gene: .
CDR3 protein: CATALATNEKLFF
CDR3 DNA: TGTGCCACCGCGTTAGCAACTAATGAAAAACTGTTTTTT

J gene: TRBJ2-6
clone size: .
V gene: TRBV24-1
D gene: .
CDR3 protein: CATSDKAVNLGANVLTF
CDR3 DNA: TGTGCCACCAGTGATAAGGCGGTAAATCTTGGGGCCAACGTCCTGACTTTC

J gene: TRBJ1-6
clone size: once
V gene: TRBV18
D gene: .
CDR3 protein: CASSPNGAYNSPLHF
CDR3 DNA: TGTGCCAGCTCACCCAACGGGGCCTATAATTCACCCCTCCACTTT

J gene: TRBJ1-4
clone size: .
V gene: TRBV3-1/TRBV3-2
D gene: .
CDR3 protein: CASSQDLGPLSEKLFF
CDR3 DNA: TGTGCCAGCAGCCAAGATCTGGGGCCGCTGAGTGAAAAACTGTTTTTT

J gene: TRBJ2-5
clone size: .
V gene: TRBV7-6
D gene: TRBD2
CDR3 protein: CASRPPGLADETQYF
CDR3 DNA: TGTGCCAGCAGGCCCCCGGGACTAGCGGACGAGACCCAGTACTTC

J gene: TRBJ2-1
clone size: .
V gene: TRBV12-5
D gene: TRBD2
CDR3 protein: CASGLWRGGTHEQFF
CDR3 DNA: TGTGCTAGTGGTTTGTGGCGGGGGGGCACCCATGAGCAGTTCTTC

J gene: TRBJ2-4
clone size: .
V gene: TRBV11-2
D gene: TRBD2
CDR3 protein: CASRRGTSGGLLAKNIQYF
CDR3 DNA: TGTGCCAGCAGACGGGGGACTAGCGGGGGACTTCTAGCCAAAAACATTCAGTACTTC

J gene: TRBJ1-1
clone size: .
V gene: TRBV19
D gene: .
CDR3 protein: CASSTGLTTEAFF
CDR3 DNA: TGTGCCAGTAGTACAGGCTTGACCACTGAAGCTTTCTTT